Described below is a single TCR beta chain sequence and its context. Libraries were prepared by immunoSEQ multiplex PCR; TCRdb keeps only in-frame clonotypes and omits some of them. The table records roughly 1,000,000 clones, around 82% of them present only once. V was cut by 9 bases and J by 4 bases, with 15 bases left in between. This CDR3 has 13 residues. Per germline, CDR1 SNHLY and CDR2 FYNNEI. This entry is derived from a study of shared clonotypes between healthy human individuals. The chain links TRBV2 to TRBJ1-1; D unclear. The sequencing input was memory CD4+ T cells from PBMCs. Described subset: CD45RA-negative fraction. This TCR came from a man aged 18-30 years in good health. Some clones in this sample may be carry-over from other donors' samples. CDR3 nucleotide sequence: TGTGCCAGTCTCTACGGGGAATCCACTGAAGCTTTCTTT. Translation gives CASLYGESTEAFF.